The table lists the clone carrying this T cell receptor beta chain with many counts. Germline trimming cut 2 bases from V and 5 bases from J; bases unmatched to any gene: 3. Germline values: CDR1 MRHNA, CDR2 SNTAGT. The CDR3 has 15 residues. The data originate from a study of T cells of healthy individuals. TCRdb itself ran the 5' RACE reads through MiXCR, one entry per CDR3 protein. The sample includes roughly 87,000 distinct CDR3 sequences, 17% of them seen just once. The chain is built from TRBV6-4 and TRBJ2-1, with 10 bases identical to TRBD2. This receptor was identified in a human donor in good health. CDR3 loop: CASSDGLAGDNEQFF. For the CDR3, the DNA is TGTGCCAGCAGTGACGGGCTAGCGGGGGACAATGAGCAGTTCTTC.